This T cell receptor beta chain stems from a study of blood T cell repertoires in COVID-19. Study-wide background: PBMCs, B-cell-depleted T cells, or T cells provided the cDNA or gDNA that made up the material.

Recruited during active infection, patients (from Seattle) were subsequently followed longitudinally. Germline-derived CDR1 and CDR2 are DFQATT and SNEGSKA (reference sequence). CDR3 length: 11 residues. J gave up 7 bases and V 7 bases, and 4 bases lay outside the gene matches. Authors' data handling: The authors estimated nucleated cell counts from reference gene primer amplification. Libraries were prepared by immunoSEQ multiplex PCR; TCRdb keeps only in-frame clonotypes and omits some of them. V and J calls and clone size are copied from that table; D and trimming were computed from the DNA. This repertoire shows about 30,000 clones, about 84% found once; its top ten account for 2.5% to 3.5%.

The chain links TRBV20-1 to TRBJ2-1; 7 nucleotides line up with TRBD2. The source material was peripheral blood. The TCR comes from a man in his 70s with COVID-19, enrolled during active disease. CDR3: CSGGRINEQFF. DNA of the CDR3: TGCAGTGGCGGGAGAATAAATGAGCAGTTCTTC.